The 13 T cell receptor beta chains presented below share a single source sample, sequenced in a study of T cells after yellow fever vaccination. TCRdb ran MiXCR on the 5' RACE reads and lists one entry per CDR3 protein. The sample yields 150,000 or so distinct CDR3 sequences, 9.3% seen once. The sequenced sample was CD8+ T cells sorted from PBMCs, obtained 45 days after the yellow fever booster vaccination. The source is a man aged 18 to 30 who received the YFV17D yellow fever vaccine.

In its sample, this clonotype was seen a few times. The genes are TRBV12-3 or TRBV12-4 and TRBJ2-7, with unresolved D. The CDR3 has 11 amino acids. V was cut by 6 bases and J by 4 bases, with 7 bases left in between. Here the CDR3 DNA reads TGTGCCAGCAGCGGCGAGTACGAGCAGTACTTC. Amino acid sequence: CASSGEYEQYF.

This clonotype was seen a handful of times. For the CDR3, the DNA is TGCGCCAGCAGCCAAGATACGGACAGGGTTGGCAATCAGCCCCAGCATTTT. This encodes CASSQDTDRVGNQPQHF. The V and J genes are TRBV4-3 and TRBJ1-5, with 8 bases lining up with TRBD1. V was clipped by 0 bases and J by 2 bases; unmatched bases: 6. Germline V gene data show CDR1 as LGHNA and CDR2 as YSLEER. This CDR3 is 17 amino acids long.

This sequence joins TRBV29-1 and TRBJ1-2, with D possibly matching TRBD1 (5 bases). The CDR3 extends over 11 amino acids. The germline V and J ends were trimmed by 5 bases and 3 bases, with 7 bases remaining between them. Germline loops: CDR1 SQVTM, CDR2 ANQGSEA. CDR3 protein: CSVWGDYGYTF. CDR3 bases: TGCAGCGTTTGGGGGGACTATGGCTACACCTTC.

There are a few counts of this clonotype. V usage is TRBV2 and J usage is TRBJ1-5; D ambiguous. V shed 7 bases and J shed 10 bases, with 23 bases lying between them. The germline CDR1 and CDR2 sequences are SNHLY and FYNNEI. This CDR3 region has 15 residues. The CDR3 sequence is CASILQAGESGPQHF. The CDR3, as DNA: TGTGCCAGCATCCTCCAAGCCGGGGAATCGGGCCCCCAGCATTTT.

This clonotype was recorded a few times. The chain recombines TRBV7-2 with TRBJ2-1; D is uncertain. The germline V gene encodes CDR1 SGHTA and CDR2 FQGNSA. The CDR3 consists of 13 residues. Trimming took off 6 bases at V and 6 bases at J, with 12 bases between the two ends. The CDR3 loop reads CASSQPSFNEQFF. The CDR3 region has the DNA TGTGCCAGCAGTCAACCTAGTTTCAATGAGCAGTTCTTC. The whole variable domain, remainder taken from reference TRBV7-2 and TRBJ2-1, is GAGVSQSPSNKVTEKGKDVELRCDPISGHTALYWYRQSLGQGLEFLIYFQGNSAPDKSGLPSDRFSAERTGGSVSTLTIQRTQQEDSAVYLCASSQPSFNEQFFGPGTRLTVL.

This clonotype was seen repeatedly, ten times or more. The CDR3 DNA reads TGTGCCAGCAGCCCCGTGGTAGCGGGGGCCAATGAGCAGTTCTTC. Its protein is CASSPVVAGANEQFF. The rearrangement joins TRBV11-3 to TRBJ2-1; 9 nucleotides align to TRBD2. CDR1 is SGHNT, CDR2 YENEEA, per germline. V lost 5 bases, J lost 6 bases, and 8 bases stayed unmatched. The CDR3 consists of 15 residues.

This chain uses TRBV7-9 with TRBJ2-3; TRBD2 matches 14 bases. Germline values: CDR1 SEHNR, CDR2 FQNEAQ (reference sequence). The CDR3 covers 18 residues. V was pared by 0 bases and J by 6 bases, with 8 bases of the junction left unmatched. This CDR3 reads CASSLARLAGGPRDTQYF. As DNA, the CDR3 is TGTGCCAGCAGCTTAGCCCGACTAGCGGGGGGGCCTCGTGATACGCAGTATTTT.

In this sample, this clonotype turned up many times. The chain combines TRBV6-2 or TRBV6-3 with TRBJ2-5, with TRBD2 as a possible D gene (5 bases). Per germline, CDR1 MNHEY and CDR2 SVGEGT. Trimming took off 7 bases at V and 3 bases at J, with 18 bases between the two ends. This CDR3 region has 15 residues. The CDR3, as DNA: TGTGCCAGCACCTCCGCGGACTTCGGAAAAGAGACCCAGTACTTC. Translation: CASTSADFGKETQYF.

This sequence joins TRBV29-1 and TRBJ2-7; 8 bases are shared with TRBD1. V gave up 3 bases and J gave up 4 bases; unmatched junction bases: 5. The CDR3 spans 13 residues. In germline, CDR1 is SQVTM, CDR2 ANQGSEA. The CDR3 spells CSVEQGALYEQYF. The CDR3 region has the DNA TGCAGCGTTGAGCAGGGGGCTTTATACGAGCAGTACTTC.

This clonotype was found a few times. The chain combines TRBV6-2 or TRBV6-3 with TRBJ2-1, with 13 bases that match TRBD2. This CDR3 region has 15 residues. The junction had 9 bases not matched to a gene; V was cut back by 6 bases and J by 10 bases. Germline CDR1 MNHEY, CDR2 SVGEGT. The CDR3 is CASSPTSGGAKEQFF. CDR3 DNA sequence: TGTGCCAGCAGCCCTACTAGCGGGGGGGCGAAGGAGCAGTTCTTC.

The chain combines TRBV7-2 with TRBJ2-5; D gene ambiguous. The V gene lost 1 base and the J gene lost 4 bases, with 7 bases spanning the gap. The germline V gene encodes CDR1 SGHTA and CDR2 FQGNSA. CDR3 length equals 13 residues. The CDR3 nucleotides are TGTGCCAGCAGCTTAGAGGTGGTAGAGACCCAGTACTTC. It encodes CASSLEVVETQYF.

This clonotype was detected many times. The DNA of the CDR3 is TGCGCCAGCAGCTACGTCGTGGGCACCACCTACGAGCAGTACTTC. As protein: CASSYVVGTTYEQYF. The chain joins TRBV4-1 to TRBJ2-7; D is undetermined. In germline, CDR1 is MGHRA, CDR2 YSYEKL. CDR3 length: 15 residues. V was clipped by 5 bases and J by 2 bases, with 16 bases between them.

The rearrangement joins TRBV3-1 to TRBJ1-1; D is unresolved. From germline, CDR1 is LGHDT and CDR2 YNNKEL (reference sequence). V was clipped by 1 base and J by 3 bases, with 21 bases between them. The CDR3 contains 18 residues. CDR3 residues: CASSQGSAPVSPHTEAFF. CDR3 DNA: TGTGCCAGCAGCCAAGGCTCGGCACCGGTTTCCCCCCACACTGAAGCTTTCTTT.